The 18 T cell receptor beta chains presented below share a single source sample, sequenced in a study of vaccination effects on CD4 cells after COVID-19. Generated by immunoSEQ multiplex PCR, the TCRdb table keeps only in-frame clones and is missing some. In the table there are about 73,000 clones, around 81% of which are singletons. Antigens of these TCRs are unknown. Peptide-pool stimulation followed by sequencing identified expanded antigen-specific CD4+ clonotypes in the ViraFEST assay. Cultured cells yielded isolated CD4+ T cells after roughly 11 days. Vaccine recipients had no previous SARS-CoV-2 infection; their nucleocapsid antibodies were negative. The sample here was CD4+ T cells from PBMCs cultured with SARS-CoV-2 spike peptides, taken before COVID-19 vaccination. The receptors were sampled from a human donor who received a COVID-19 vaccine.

CDR3 coding DNA: TGTGCCAGCAGCCAGGGACTTGCAGATACGCAGTATTTT. Encoded protein: CASSQGLADTQYF. The chain links TRBV9 to TRBJ2-3; D is possibly TRBD2 (6 bases). This CDR3 is built from 13 residues. V lost 4 bases and J lost 4, with 10 bases in between. Germline V lookup: CDR1 SGDLS, CDR2 YYNGEE. Full variable domain (rest looked up from reference TRBV9 and TRBJ2-3): DSGVTQTPKHLITATGQRVTLRCSPRSGDLSVYWYQQSLDQGLQFLIQYYNGEERAKGNILERFSAQQFPDLHSELNLSSLELGDSALYFCASSQGLADTQYFGPGTRLTVL.

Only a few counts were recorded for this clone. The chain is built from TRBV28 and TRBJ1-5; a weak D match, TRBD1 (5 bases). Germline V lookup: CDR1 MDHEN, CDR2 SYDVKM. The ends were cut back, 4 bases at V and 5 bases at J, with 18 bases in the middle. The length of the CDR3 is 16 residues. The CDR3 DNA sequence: TGTGCCAGCAGTTCCGCCAAGCGACAGATTCATCAGCCCCAGCATTTT. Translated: CASSSAKRQIHQPQHF.

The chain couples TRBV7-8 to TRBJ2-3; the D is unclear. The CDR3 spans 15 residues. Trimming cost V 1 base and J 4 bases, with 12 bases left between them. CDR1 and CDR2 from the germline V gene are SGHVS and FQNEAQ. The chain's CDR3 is CASSLVPSSPDTQYF. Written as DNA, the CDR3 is TGTGCCAGCAGCTTAGTTCCCAGTTCCCCAGATACGCAGTATTTT. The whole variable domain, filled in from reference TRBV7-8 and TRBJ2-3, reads GAGVSQSPRYKVAKRGQDVALRCDPISGHVSLFWYQQALGQGPEFLTYFQNEAQLDKSGLPSDRFFAERPEGSVSTLKIQRTQQEDSAVYLCASSLVPSSPDTQYFGPGTRLTVL.

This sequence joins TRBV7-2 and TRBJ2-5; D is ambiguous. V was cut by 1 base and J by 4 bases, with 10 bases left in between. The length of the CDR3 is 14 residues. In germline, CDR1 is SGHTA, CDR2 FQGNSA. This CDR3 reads CASSLGLRPETQYF. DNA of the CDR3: TGTGCCAGCAGCTTAGGGCTACGCCCAGAGACCCAGTACTTC.

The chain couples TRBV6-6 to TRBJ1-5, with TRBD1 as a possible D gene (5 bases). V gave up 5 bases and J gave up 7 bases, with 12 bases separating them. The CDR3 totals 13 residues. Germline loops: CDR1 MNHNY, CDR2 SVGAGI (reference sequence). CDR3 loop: CASSPRVNQPQHF. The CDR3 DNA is TGTGCCAGCAGTCCCAGGGTGAACCAGCCCCAGCATTTT.

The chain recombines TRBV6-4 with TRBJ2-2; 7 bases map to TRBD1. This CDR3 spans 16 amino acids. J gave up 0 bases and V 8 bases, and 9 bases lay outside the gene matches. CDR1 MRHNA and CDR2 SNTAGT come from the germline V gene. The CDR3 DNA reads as TGTGCCAGCCGACGACAGGGAGAATCGAACACCGGGGAGCTGTTTTTT. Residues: CASRRQGESNTGELFF.

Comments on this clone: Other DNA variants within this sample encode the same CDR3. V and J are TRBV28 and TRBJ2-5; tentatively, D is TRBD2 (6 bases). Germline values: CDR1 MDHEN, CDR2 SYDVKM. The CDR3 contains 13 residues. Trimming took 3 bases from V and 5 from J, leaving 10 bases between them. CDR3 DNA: TGTGCCAGCAGTTTGGGGGGACGGGAGACCCAGTACTTC. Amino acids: CASSLGGRETQYF. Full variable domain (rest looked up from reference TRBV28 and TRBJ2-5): DVKVTQSSRYLVKRTGEKVFLECVQDMDHENMFWYRQDPGLGLRLIYFSYDVKMKEKGDIPEGYSVSREKKERFSLILESASTNQTSMYLCASSLGGRETQYFGPGTRLLVL.

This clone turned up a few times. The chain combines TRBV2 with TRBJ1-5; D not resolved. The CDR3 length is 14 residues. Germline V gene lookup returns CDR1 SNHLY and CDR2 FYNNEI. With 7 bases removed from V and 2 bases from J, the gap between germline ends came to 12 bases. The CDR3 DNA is TGTGCCAGCACCGTAGAGAGGGGCAATCAGCCCCAGCATTTT. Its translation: CASTVERGNQPQHF.

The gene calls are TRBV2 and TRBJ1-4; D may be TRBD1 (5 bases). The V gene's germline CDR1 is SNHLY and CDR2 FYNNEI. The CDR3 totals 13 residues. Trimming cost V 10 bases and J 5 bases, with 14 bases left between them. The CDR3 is CATKTDQNEKLFF. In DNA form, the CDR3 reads TGTGCCACCAAGACAGATCAGAATGAAAAACTGTTTTTT.

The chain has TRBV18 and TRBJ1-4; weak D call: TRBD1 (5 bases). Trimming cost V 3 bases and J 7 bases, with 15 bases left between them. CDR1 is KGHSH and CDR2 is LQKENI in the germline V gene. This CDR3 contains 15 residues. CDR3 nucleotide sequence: TGTGCCAGCTCACCCCAGTACGGGGGTCGTGAAAAACTGTTTTTT. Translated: CASSPQYGGREKLFF.

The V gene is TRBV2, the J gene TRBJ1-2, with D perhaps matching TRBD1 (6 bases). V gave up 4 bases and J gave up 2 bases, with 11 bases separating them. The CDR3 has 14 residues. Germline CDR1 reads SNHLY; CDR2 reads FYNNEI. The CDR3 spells CASSVRQENYGYTF. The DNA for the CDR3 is TGTGCCAGCAGTGTAAGACAGGAGAACTATGGCTACACCTTC.

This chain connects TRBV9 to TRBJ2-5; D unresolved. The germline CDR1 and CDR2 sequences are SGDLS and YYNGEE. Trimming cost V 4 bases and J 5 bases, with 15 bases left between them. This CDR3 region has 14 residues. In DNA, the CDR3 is TGTGCCAGCAGCACCCGACCGGAAAGGGAGACCCAGTACTTC. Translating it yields CASSTRPERETQYF.

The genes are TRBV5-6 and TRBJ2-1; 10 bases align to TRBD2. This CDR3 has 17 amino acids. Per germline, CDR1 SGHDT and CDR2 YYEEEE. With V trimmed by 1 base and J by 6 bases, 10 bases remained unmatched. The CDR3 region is CASSLFAQAGGFNEQFF. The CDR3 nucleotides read TGTGCCAGCAGCTTGTTTGCCCAAGCGGGGGGGTTCAATGAGCAGTTCTTC.

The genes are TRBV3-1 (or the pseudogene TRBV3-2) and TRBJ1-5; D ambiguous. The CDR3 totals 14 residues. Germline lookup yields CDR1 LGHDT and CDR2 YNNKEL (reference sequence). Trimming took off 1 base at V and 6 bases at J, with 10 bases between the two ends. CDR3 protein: CASSQVFGVQPQHF. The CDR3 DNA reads TGTGCCAGCAGCCAAGTTTTCGGGGTTCAGCCCCAGCATTTT.

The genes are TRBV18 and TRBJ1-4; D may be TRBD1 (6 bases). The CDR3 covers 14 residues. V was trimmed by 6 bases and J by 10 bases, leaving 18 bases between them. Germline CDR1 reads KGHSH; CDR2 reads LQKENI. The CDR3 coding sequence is TGTGCCAGCTCCCCGGGACAAGAGGCCGCAAAACTGTTTTTT. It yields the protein CASSPGQEAAKLFF.

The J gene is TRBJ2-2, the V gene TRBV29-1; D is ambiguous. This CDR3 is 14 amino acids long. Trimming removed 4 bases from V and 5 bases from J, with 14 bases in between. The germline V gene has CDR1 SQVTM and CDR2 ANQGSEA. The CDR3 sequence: CSVGSYGWTGELFF. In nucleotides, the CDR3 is TGCAGCGTTGGGTCCTATGGTTGGACCGGGGAGCTGTTTTTT.

The CDR3 region is CSVGQGGDGYTF. The CDR3 nucleotides read TGCAGCGTTGGGCAGGGTGGGGATGGCTACACCTTC. The chain carries TRBV29-1 and TRBJ1-2; D may be TRBD1 (5 bases). The V gene lost 4 bases and the J gene lost 6 bases, with 12 bases spanning the gap. Germline V gene data show CDR1 as SQVTM and CDR2 as ANQGSEA. The CDR3 extends over 12 amino acids.

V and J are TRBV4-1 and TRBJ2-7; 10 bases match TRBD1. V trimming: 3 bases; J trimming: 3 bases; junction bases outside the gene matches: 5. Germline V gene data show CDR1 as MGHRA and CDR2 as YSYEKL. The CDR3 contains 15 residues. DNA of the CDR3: TGCGCCAGCAGCCAGCAGACAGGGGGCTTCTACGAGCAGTACGTC. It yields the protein CASSQQTGGFYEQYV.